The rows below give T cell receptor beta chains drawn from one sample of a study of naive and memory T cell subsets. Each CDR3 protein gets one entry after TCRdb re-called the UMI-ligation and nested PCR reads with MiXCR. The data show 80,000 or so distinct CDR3 sequences, around 9% seen once. The sample taken for sequencing was naive CD8+ T cells from blood. These receptors came from a human donor in good health. Each CDR3 is given with its conserved first and last residue.

V: TRBV19
CDR3: CASSNRIYYEQYF

V: TRBV18
CDR3: CASSPWDGGGNQPQHF

V: TRBV6-5
CDR3: CASRLTVDNSPLHF

V: TRBV29-1
CDR3: CSVDLARHRETQYF

V: TRBV4-2
CDR3: CASSQDWDTGPDTQYF

V: TRBV4-1
CDR3: CASSHRLSYEQYF

V: TRBV7-9
CDR3: CASSFNGNSYNEQFF

V: TRBV11-1
CDR3: CASSSDLSTNEKLFF

V: TRBV11-2
CDR3: CASRPQGAGANVLTF

V: TRBV7-6
CDR3: CASSFRDRGVRTQETQYF

V: TRBV20-1
CDR3: CSARDTDDYPREQYF

V: TRBV19
CDR3: CASTTWGPDNQPQHF

V: TRBV28
CDR3: CASYRALTYEQYF

V: TRBV20-1
CDR3: CSVSREGNEQFF

V: TRBV30
CDR3: CAWSWEPGEQFF

V: TRBV7-2
CDR3: CASSPAGNTIYF